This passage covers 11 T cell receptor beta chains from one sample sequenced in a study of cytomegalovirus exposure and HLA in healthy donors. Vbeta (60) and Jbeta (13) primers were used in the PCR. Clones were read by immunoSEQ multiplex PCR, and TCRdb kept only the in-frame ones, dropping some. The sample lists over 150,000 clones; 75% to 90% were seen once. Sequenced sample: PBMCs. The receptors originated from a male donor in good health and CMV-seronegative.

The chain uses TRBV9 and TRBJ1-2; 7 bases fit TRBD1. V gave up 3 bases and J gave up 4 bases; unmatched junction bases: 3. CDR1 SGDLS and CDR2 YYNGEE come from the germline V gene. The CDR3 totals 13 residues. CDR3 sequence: CASSANRGYGYTF. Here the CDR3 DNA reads TGTGCCAGCAGCGCGAACAGGGGCTATGGCTACACCTTC.

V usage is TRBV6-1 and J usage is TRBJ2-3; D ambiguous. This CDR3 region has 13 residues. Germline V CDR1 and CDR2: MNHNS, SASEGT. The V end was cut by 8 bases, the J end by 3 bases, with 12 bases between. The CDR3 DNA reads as TGTGCCAGCTCAGCCCCGGGTACAGATACGCAGTATTTT. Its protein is CASSAPGTDTQYF.

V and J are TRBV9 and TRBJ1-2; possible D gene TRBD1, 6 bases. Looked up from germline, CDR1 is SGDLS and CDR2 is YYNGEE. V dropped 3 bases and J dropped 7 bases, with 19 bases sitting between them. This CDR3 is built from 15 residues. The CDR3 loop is CASSAPDSSYGGYTF. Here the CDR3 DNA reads TGTGCCAGCAGCGCCCCGGACAGCTCCTACGGTGGCTACACCTTC.

In DNA form, the CDR3 reads TGTGCCAGCAGCTTGGTTCCGGGACAGGGTCTCGACGAGCAGTACTTC. This translates into CASSLVPGQGLDEQYF. J is TRBJ2-7 and V is TRBV5-8, with 9 bases fitting TRBD1. The ends lost 0 bases at V and 5 bases at J; junction bases unmatched: 9. CDR3 length: 16 residues. Germline V gene data show CDR1 as SGHTS and CDR2 as YDEGEE.

DNA for the CDR3: TGTGCCAGCACCGGGGGGCAGGACATCTACGAGCAGTACTTC. Translating it yields CASTGGQDIYEQYF. This chain joins TRBV6-5 and TRBJ2-7; D perhaps matches TRBD2 (7 bases). Germline values: CDR1 MNHEY, CDR2 SVGAGI. V was clipped by 7 bases and J by 3 bases, with 16 bases between them. This CDR3 is built from 14 residues.

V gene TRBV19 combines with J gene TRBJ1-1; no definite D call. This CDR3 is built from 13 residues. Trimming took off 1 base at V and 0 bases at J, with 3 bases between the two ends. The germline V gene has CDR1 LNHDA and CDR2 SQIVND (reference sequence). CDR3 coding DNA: TGTGCCAGTAGTATAGTCATGAACACTGAAGCTTTCTTT. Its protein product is CASSIVMNTEAFF.

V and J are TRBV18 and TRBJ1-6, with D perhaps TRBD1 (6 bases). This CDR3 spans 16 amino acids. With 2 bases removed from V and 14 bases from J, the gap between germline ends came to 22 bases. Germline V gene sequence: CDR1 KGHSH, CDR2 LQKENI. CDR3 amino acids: CASSPTDRWMGRTLHF. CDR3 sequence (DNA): TGTGCCAGCTCACCAACCGACAGGTGGATGGGTAGGACCCTCCACTTT.

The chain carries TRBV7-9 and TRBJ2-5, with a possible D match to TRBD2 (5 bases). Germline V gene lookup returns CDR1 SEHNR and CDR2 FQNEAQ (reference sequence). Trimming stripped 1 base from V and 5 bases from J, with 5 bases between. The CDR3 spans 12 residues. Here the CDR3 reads CASSLGEETQYF. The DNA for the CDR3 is TGTGCCAGCAGCTTAGGGGAGGAGACCCAGTACTTC.

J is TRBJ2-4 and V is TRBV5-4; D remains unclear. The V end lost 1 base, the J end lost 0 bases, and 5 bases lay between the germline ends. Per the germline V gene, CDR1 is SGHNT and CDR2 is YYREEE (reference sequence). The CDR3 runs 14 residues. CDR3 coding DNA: TGTGCCAGCAGCTTGCAAGCAGCCAAAAACATTCAGTACTTC. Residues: CASSLQAAKNIQYF.

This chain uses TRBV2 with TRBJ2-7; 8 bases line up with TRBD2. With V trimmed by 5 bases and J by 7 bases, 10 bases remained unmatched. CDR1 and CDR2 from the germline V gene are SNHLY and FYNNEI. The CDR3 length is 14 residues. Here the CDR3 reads CASSLGTRGLEQYF. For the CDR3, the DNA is TGTGCCAGCAGTTTAGGGACTAGGGGTCTGGAGCAGTACTTC.

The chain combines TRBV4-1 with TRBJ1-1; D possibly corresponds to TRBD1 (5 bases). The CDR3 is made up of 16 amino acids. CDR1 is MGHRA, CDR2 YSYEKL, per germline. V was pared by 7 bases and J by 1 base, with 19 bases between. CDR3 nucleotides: TGCGCCAGCAAAAGGGGCCAAGGGACTCCGAACACTGAAGCTTTCTTT. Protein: CASKRGQGTPNTEAFF.